This TCR beta chain was observed in a study of CD8 T cells in Susac syndrome. The CDR3 spans 18 residues. V was cut by 0 bases and J by 3 bases, with 18 bases left in between. CDR1 SGHDN and CDR2 FVKESK come from the germline V gene. With random hexamers, roughly 0.45 to 1 ug RNA was reverse transcribed. Amplification of TCR beta CDR3 by immunoSEQ multiplex PCR spanned 54 Vbeta and 13 Jbeta. TCRdb fed the immunoSEQ multiplex PCR reads into MiXCR, producing one record per CDR3 protein. The data contain about 66,000 distinct CDR3 sequences, around 95% of them singletons. The multiple sclerosis control cohort comprised treatment-naive individuals presenting with stable or active relapsing-remitting disease.

The sequence was collected from a human donor with multiple sclerosis. The sample was CD8+ T cells from PBMCs. The rearrangement uses TRBV14 and TRBJ2-1; no definite D call. CDR3 in DNA: TGTGCCAGCAGCCAAGACCTGTTTGAGTTGGTGAACTACAATGAGCAGTTCTTC. Protein: CASSQDLFELVNYNEQFF.